These 6 T cell receptor beta chains were sequenced from one sample in a study of blood T cell repertoires in COVID-19. The repertoire was sequenced with immunoSEQ multiplex PCR; TCRdb's copy has only in-frame clones and lacks some. The sample yields some 120,000 clones, 90% seen once. The sequencing sample was made of peripheral blood. These receptors came from a man aged 55 to 70 with COVID-19, enrolled during active disease.

The rearrangement uses TRBV5-6 and TRBJ1-1; 7 nucleotides match TRBD1. From germline, CDR1 is SGHDT and CDR2 YYEEEE. Losses at the gene ends were 3 bases for V and 5 bases for J; bases not matched to a gene: 7. The CDR3 runs 14 residues. CDR3 protein: CASSSGGGGTEAFF. CDR3 coding DNA: TGTGCCAGCAGCTCGGGAGGGGGCGGGACTGAAGCTTTCTTT.

The chain has TRBV18 and TRBJ1-1; D may be TRBD1 (5 bases). The CDR3 consists of 14 residues. V dropped 4 bases and J dropped 1 base, with 10 bases sitting between them. Germline assignment: CDR1 KGHSH and CDR2 LQKENI. CDR3 in amino acids: CASSRGEENTEAFF. CDR3 sequence (DNA): TGTGCCAGCTCACGAGGGGAGGAGAACACTGAAGCTTTCTTT.

The V gene is TRBV10-3, the J gene TRBJ2-4, with 11 bases identical to TRBD2. The CDR3 spans 16 residues. J gave up 3 bases and V 0 bases, and 1 base lay outside the gene matches. Germline CDR1 ENHRY, CDR2 SYGVKD. CDR3 protein: CAISESTSGIKNIQYF. The CDR3 region has the DNA TGTGCCATCAGTGAGTCGACTAGCGGGATCAAAAACATTCAGTACTTC.

CDR3 nucleotide sequence: TGTGCCAGCAGCAGTTATAGCGGGAGCTCCTACGAGCAGTACTTC. It is translated as CASSSYSGSSYEQYF. This chain connects TRBV7-2 to TRBJ2-7; TRBD2 matches at 9 bases. CDR1 SGHTA and CDR2 FQGNSA come from the germline V gene. V shed 5 bases and J 0 bases; nucleotides not matched to a gene: 5. The CDR3 spans 15 residues.

This sequence joins TRBV6-5 and TRBJ2-7, with 8 positions matching TRBD1. Looked up from germline, CDR1 is MNHEY and CDR2 is SVGAGI. The CDR3 is 11 amino acids. The J segment lost 13 bases and the V segment lost 7 bases, leaving 9 bases of the junction unmatched. DNA for the CDR3: TGTGCCAGCAAACACCGGGACAGGCTTTACTTC. Protein: CASKHRDRLYF.

The chain carries TRBV3-1 (or the pseudogene TRBV3-2) and TRBJ1-3; tentative D call: TRBD1 (5 bases). CDR3 length: 15 amino acids. Germline-derived CDR1 and CDR2 are LGHDT and YNNKEL (reference sequence). V lost 4 bases, J lost 4 bases, and 14 bases lay in between. Here the CDR3 DNA reads TGTGCCAGCAGCCGAGCGGGAGGGGAAGGAAACACCATATATTTT. Encoded protein: CASSRAGGEGNTIYF.